These 22 T cell receptor beta chains were sequenced from one sample in a study of CD8+ T cells in alopecia areata. Sequencing used cDNA as its template, made by extracting RNA and reverse transcribing it. Assay used: immunoSEQ multiplex PCR; TCRdb lists only in-frame clones, some missing. The table lists 100,000 to 150,000 clones, 58% of them singletons, with 3.5% to 5% in the top ten. This specimen consisted of CD4+ T cells sorted from blood, obtained at week 0. These receptor sequences come from a human donor with alopecia areata.

This chain links TRBV7-3 with TRBJ2-3; D is uncertain. The V gene's germline CDR1 is SGHTA and CDR2 FQGTGA. Trimming stripped 0 bases from V and 1 base from J, with 5 bases between. The CDR3 covers 14 residues. The CDR3 is CASSLTPRTDTQYF. The CDR3 coding sequence is TGTGCCAGCAGCTTAACGCCGCGCACAGATACGCAGTATTTT. Variable domain in full (rest from reference TRBV7-3 and TRBJ2-3): GAGVSQTPSNKVTEKGKYVELRCDPISGHTALYWYRQSLGQGPEFLIYFQGTGAADDSGLPNDRFFAVRPEGSVSTLKIQRTERGDSAVYLCASSLTPRTDTQYFGPGTRLTVL.

This clone was found a few times. The chain joins TRBV2 to TRBJ2-5; TRBD2 aligns across 13 bases. CDR1 is SNHLY, CDR2 FYNNEI, per germline. This CDR3 is 13 amino acids long. Unmatched junction bases numbered 8, after V lost 6 bases and J lost 13 bases. The CDR3 reads CASSPGLAGLGYF. CDR3 bases: TGTGCCAGCAGCCCGGGACTAGCGGGACTCGGGTACTTC.

This chain connects TRBV19 to TRBJ2-2; the D gene could be TRBD1 or TRBD2 (5 bases each). Between the trimmed V and J ends, which lost 6 bases and 2 bases, there was a span of 13 bases. The CDR3 has 15 amino acids. Germline assignment: CDR1 LNHDA and CDR2 SQIVND (reference sequence). The CDR3, as DNA: TGTGCCAGTAGGGAGGACAACCGAAACACCGGGGAGCTGTTTTTT. Amino acids: CASREDNRNTGELFF.

V and J are TRBV6-5 and TRBJ2-3; the match to TRBD2 covers 8 bases. This CDR3 has 11 residues. J gave up 13 bases and V 8 bases, and 8 bases lay outside the gene matches. Germline assignment: CDR1 MNHEY and CDR2 SVGAGI. CDR3 sequence reads: CASGRGGTEYF. The CDR3 region has the DNA TGTGCCAGCGGACGGGGGGGGACGGAGTATTTT.

This clone appeared a few times. The rearrangement links TRBV4-2 to TRBJ2-1; 11 bases are shared with TRBD2. J was trimmed by 6 bases and V by 6 bases; bases with no gene match: 7. The germline V gene encodes CDR1 LGHNA and CDR2 YNFKEQ. This CDR3 contains 15 residues. As DNA, the CDR3 is TGTGCCAGCAGATTAGCGGGGGGGCCTGGCAATGAGCAGTTCTTC. Encoded protein: CASRLAGGPGNEQFF.

The chain uses TRBV4-1 and TRBJ2-7, with 11 bases that match TRBD2. Germline assignment: CDR1 MGHRA and CDR2 YSYEKL. With 1 base clipped from V and 3 bases from J, the junction kept 2 bases outside the gene matches. CDR3 length equals 15 residues. CDR3 sequence: CASSQGTSGFYEQYF. DNA for the CDR3: TGCGCCAGCAGCCAAGGGACTAGCGGGTTCTACGAGCAGTACTTC.

Only a few counts were recorded for this clone. This chain connects TRBV7-2 to TRBJ2-3; D gene ambiguous. Germline values: CDR1 SGHTA, CDR2 FQGNSA. This CDR3 is 11 amino acids long. V lost 5 bases to trimming and J lost 4 bases, with 4 bases between them. Here the CDR3 reads CASSASDTQYF. CDR3 nucleotide sequence: TGTGCCAGCAGCGCCTCAGATACGCAGTATTTT.

This chain connects TRBV2 to TRBJ2-7, with a tentative D call TRBD1 (6 bases). V lost 11 bases and J lost 5, with 16 bases in between. This CDR3 spans 12 amino acids. Germline V CDR1 and CDR2: SNHLY, FYNNEI. Here the CDR3 DNA reads TGTGCCGGAAAACAGGGTACCCACGAGCAGTACTTC. It yields the protein CAGKQGTHEQYF.

This sequence joins TRBV5-1 and TRBJ2-1; D may be TRBD2 (5 bases). Trimming shortened V by 4 bases and J by 0 bases, and 14 bases separated the two germline ends. The germline gives CDR1 SGHRS, CDR2 YFSETQ. This CDR3 has 16 residues. This CDR3 reads CASSPAALSSYNEQFF. CDR3 nucleotide sequence: TGCGCCAGCAGCCCAGCGGCCCTGAGCTCCTACAATGAGCAGTTCTTC.

The chain combines TRBV7-8 with TRBJ2-3; 11 nucleotides line up with TRBD2. Looked up from germline, CDR1 is SGHVS and CDR2 is FQNEAQ. This CDR3 has 16 residues. Trimming removed 5 bases from V and 4 bases from J; junction bases left unmatched: 8. The CDR3 region is CASSVSGTSGADTQYF. As DNA, the CDR3 is TGTGCCAGCAGCGTTTCGGGGACTAGCGGAGCAGATACGCAGTATTTT.

The chain couples TRBV5-1 to TRBJ2-3; maybe TRBD1 (6 bases). Germline V lookup: CDR1 SGHRS, CDR2 YFSETQ. This CDR3 comprises 16 residues. V lost 5 bases and J lost 0, with 16 bases in between. The CDR3 bases are TGCGCCAGCAGTCGAACAGGAGACAGGAGCACAGATACGCAGTATTTT. Encoded protein: CASSRTGDRSTDTQYF.

The rearrangement links TRBV13 to TRBJ1-1; no clear D. Germline V gene lookup returns CDR1 PRHDT and CDR2 FYEKMQ (reference sequence). The CDR3 runs 15 residues. V was trimmed by 2 bases and J by 1 base, leaving 11 bases between them. CDR3 amino acids: CASSLRAGRNTEAFF. In DNA, the CDR3 is TGTGCCAGCAGCTTAAGGGCCGGACGGAACACTGAAGCTTTCTTT.

This sequence joins TRBV18 and TRBJ2-7, with a weak D call TRBD1 (6 bases). CDR1 and CDR2 (germline): KGHSH, LQKENI. The V gene lost 4 bases and the J gene lost 0 bases, with 10 bases spanning the gap. The CDR3 loop spans 14 amino acids. The CDR3 coding sequence is TGTGCCAGCTCACAGGACAGAAGCTCCTACGAGCAGTACTTC. This codes for CASSQDRSSYEQYF.

Here the CDR3 DNA reads TGTGCCAGCAGCGTTCTGGGAAACAACGAGCAGTACTTC. This sequence encodes CASSVLGNNEQYF. The chain uses TRBV9 and TRBJ2-7; D is undetermined. The CDR3 runs 13 residues. Trimming left V 2 bases short and J 5 bases short, with 11 bases between. Germline CDR1 SGDLS, CDR2 YYNGEE.

This clone was detected a few times. The chain joins TRBV2 to TRBJ2-2; 9 bases are shared with TRBD2. The trim removed 7 bases at V and 5 bases at J, leaving 8 bases unmatched. The CDR3 consists of 15 residues. CDR1 is SNHLY and CDR2 is FYNNEI in the germline V gene. In DNA form, the CDR3 reads TGTGCCAGCAATGGGATAGCGGGAGTTACCGGGGAGCTGTTTTTT. Its protein is CASNGIAGVTGELFF.

This clone was counted between two and nine times. The V gene is TRBV25-1, the J gene TRBJ1-1; D gene ambiguous. V lost 0 bases, J lost 2 bases, and 7 bases lay in between. CDR1 and CDR2 (germline): MGHDK, SYGVNS. The CDR3 spans 14 residues. CDR3 in DNA: TGTGCCAGCAGTGAATATGGCAGTAACACTGAAGCTTTCTTT. It encodes CASSEYGSNTEAFF.

The gene calls are TRBV6-5 and TRBJ2-7; TRBD2 matches at 10 bases. CDR3 length equals 15 residues. V lost 4 bases and J lost 3; bases outside the gene matches: 6. CDR1 MNHEY and CDR2 SVGAGI come from the germline V gene. DNA for the CDR3: TGTGCCAGCAGTTCCCAACTAGCGGGGCGCTACGAGCAGTACTTC. This translates into CASSSQLAGRYEQYF.

This clone was recorded only once. CDR3 sequence (DNA): TGTGCCAGTAGTAGTCTGCAGCTTTTGAACACTGAAGCTTTCTTT. This codes for CASSSLQLLNTEAFF. The chain employs TRBV19 and TRBJ1-1; D call uncertain. Germline values: CDR1 LNHDA, CDR2 SQIVND (reference sequence). The germline V and J ends were trimmed by 4 bases and 0 bases, with 12 bases remaining between them. The CDR3 contains 15 residues.

This clone was counted between two and nine times. V gene TRBV2 combines with J gene TRBJ1-5; 9 bases are shared with TRBD1. The V gene's germline CDR1 is SNHLY and CDR2 FYNNEI. The CDR3 covers 16 residues. After removal of 5 bases from V and 7 bases from J, the junction contained 12 bases not matched to a gene. CDR3 sequence reads: CASSNLGQGTEQPQHF. The DNA of the CDR3 is TGTGCCAGCAGTAACCTGGGACAGGGAACCGAGCAGCCCCAGCATTTT.

This chain's CDR3 is CAISDSWGEAPLHF. DNA of the CDR3: TGTGCCATCAGTGACTCTTGGGGGGAAGCGCCCCTCCACTTT. The rearrangement uses TRBV10-3 and TRBJ1-6; the D gene is possibly TRBD1 (5 bases). The CDR3 is made up of 14 amino acids. Germline V gene sequence: CDR1 ENHRY, CDR2 SYGVKD. The V and J ends lost 3 bases and 13 bases respectively, with 16 bases between them.

This clone was observed a handful of times. V is TRBV28 and J is TRBJ1-5; no definite D call. The CDR3 runs 11 residues. V gave up 3 bases and J gave up 6 bases, with 3 bases separating them. The germline V gene has CDR1 MDHEN and CDR2 SYDVKM. The CDR3 DNA is TGTGCCAGCAGTTTTAGTCAGCCCCAGCATTTT. Translating gives CASSFSQPQHF.

The rearrangement uses TRBV29-1 and TRBJ1-2, with TRBD1 matching 10 bases. CDR3 length: 14 residues. V trimming: 6 bases; J trimming: 4 bases; junction bases outside the gene matches: 8. Germline V lookup: CDR1 SQVTM, CDR2 ANQGSEA. CDR3 DNA: TGCAGCGTCCCCGGAGACAGGGGGCTCTATGGCTACACCTTC. Its protein is CSVPGDRGLYGYTF.